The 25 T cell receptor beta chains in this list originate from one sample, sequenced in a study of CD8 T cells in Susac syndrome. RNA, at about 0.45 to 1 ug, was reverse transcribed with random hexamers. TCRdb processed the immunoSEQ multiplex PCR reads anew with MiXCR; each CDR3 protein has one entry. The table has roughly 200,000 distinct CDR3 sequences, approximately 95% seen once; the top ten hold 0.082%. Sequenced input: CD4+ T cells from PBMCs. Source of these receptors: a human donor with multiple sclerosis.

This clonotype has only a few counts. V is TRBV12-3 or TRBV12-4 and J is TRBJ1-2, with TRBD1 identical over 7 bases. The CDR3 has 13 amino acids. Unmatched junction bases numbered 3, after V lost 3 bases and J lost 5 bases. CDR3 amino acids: CASSLGQSYGYTF. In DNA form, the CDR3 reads TGTGCCAGCAGTTTGGGACAGAGTTATGGCTACACCTTC.

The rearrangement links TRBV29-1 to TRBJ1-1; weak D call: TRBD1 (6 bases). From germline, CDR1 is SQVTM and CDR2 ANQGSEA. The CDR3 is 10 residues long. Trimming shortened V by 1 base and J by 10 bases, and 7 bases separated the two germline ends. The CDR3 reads CSVEVGAAFF. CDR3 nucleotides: TGCAGCGTTGAAGTGGGGGCAGCTTTCTTT.

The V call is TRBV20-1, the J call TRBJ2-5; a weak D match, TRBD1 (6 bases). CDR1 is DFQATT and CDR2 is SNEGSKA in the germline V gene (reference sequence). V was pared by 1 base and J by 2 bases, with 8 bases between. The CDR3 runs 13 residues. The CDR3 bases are TGCAGTGCTAGAGGCCAGGGGCAAGAGACCCAGTACTTC. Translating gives CSARGQGQETQYF.

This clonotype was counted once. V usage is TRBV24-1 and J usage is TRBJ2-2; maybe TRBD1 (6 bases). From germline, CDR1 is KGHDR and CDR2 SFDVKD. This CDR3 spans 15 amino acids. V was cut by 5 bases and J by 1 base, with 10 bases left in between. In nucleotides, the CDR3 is TGTGCCACCAGTGGCCCGGGACAGAACACCGGGGAGCTGTTTTTT. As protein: CATSGPGQNTGELFF.

In DNA, the CDR3 is TGTGCCTCCCGGGGGAGGGTGAATTACGAGCAGTACTTC. It translates to CASRGRVNYEQYF. The chain combines TRBV10-3 with TRBJ2-7; 7 bases align to TRBD2. Germline CDR1 reads ENHRY; CDR2 reads SYGVKD. V dropped 11 bases and J dropped 4; count of bases not matched to a gene: 11. This CDR3 comprises 13 residues.

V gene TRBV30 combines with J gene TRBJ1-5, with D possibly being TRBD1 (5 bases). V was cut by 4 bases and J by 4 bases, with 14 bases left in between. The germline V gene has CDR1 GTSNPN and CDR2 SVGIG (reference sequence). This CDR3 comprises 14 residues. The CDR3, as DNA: TGTGCCTGGACCCCCGGGACCTATAATCAGCCCCAGCATTTT. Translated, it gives CAWTPGTYNQPQHF.

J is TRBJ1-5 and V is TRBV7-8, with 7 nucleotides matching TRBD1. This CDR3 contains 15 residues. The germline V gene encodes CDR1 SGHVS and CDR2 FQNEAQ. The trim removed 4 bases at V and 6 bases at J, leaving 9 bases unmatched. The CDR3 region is CASSSSDRVGQPQHF. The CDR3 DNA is TGTGCCAGCAGCTCGTCCGACAGGGTGGGTCAGCCCCAGCATTTT. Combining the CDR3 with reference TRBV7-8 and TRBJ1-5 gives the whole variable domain GAGVSQSPRYKVAKRGQDVALRCDPISGHVSLFWYQQALGQGPEFLTYFQNEAQLDKSGLPSDRFFAERPEGSVSTLKIQRTQQEDSAVYLCASSSSDRVGQPQHFGDGTRLSIL.

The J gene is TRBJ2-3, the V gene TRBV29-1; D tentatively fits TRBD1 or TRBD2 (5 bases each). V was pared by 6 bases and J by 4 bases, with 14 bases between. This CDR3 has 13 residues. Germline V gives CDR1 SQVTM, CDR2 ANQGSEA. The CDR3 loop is CSVPSLGADTQYF. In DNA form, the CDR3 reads TGCAGCGTCCCCTCACTAGGGGCAGATACGCAGTATTTT.

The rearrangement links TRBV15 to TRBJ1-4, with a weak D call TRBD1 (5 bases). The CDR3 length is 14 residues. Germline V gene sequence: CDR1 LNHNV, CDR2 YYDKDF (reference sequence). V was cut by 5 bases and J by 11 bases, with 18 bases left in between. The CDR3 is CATSARSRDPKLFF. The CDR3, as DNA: TGTGCCACCAGCGCGCGATCCAGGGATCCGAAACTGTTTTTT.

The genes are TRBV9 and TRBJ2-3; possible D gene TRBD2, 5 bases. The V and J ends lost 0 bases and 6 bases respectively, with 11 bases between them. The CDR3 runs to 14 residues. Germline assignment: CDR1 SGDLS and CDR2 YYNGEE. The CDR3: CASSVGSEADTQYF. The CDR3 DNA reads TGTGCCAGCAGCGTAGGGTCGGAGGCGGATACGCAGTATTTT.

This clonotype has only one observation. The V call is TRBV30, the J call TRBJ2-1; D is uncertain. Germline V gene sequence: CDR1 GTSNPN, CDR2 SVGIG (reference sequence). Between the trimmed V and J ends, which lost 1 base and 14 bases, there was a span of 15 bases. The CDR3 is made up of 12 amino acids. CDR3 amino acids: CAWSATDTAKFF. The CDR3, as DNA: TGTGCCTGGAGTGCCACCGACACGGCCAAGTTCTTC.

The CDR3 here is CSMHQLSGGSPQETQYF. In nucleotides, the CDR3 is TGCAGCATGCATCAACTTTCGGGGGGTTCCCCCCAAGAGACCCAGTACTTC. This rearrangement joins TRBV20-1 to TRBJ2-5; TRBD2 aligns across 7 bases. The CDR3 is made up of 17 amino acids. Germline CDR1 and CDR2: DFQATT and SNEGSKA (reference sequence).

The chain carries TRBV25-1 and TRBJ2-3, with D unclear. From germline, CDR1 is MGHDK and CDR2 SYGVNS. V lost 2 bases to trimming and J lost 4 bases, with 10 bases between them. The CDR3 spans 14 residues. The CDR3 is CASSEQESADTQYF. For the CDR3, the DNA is TGTGCCAGCAGTGAACAGGAATCAGCAGATACGCAGTATTTT. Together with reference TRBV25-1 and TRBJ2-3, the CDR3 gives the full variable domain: EADIYQTPRYLVIGTGKKITLECSQTMGHDKMYWYQQDPGMELHLIHYSYGVNSTEKGDLSSESTVSRIRTEHFPLTLESARPSHTSQYLCASSEQESADTQYFGPGTRLTVL.

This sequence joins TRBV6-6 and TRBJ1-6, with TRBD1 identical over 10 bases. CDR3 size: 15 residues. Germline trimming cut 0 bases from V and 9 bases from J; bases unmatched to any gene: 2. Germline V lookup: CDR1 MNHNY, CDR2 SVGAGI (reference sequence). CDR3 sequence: CASSYSGTGVSPLHF. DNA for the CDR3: TGTGCCAGCAGTTACTCGGGGACAGGGGTTTCACCCCTCCACTTT.

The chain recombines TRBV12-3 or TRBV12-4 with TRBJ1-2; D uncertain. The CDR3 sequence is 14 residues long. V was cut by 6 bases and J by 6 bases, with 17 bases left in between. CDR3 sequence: CASSPLTRLDGYTF. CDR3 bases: TGTGCCAGCAGCCCTCTTACTAGGCTAGATGGCTACACCTTC.

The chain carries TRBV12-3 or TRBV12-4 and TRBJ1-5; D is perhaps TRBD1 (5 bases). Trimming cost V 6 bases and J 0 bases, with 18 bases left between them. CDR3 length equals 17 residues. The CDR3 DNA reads TGTGCCAGCAGCTTACTTGGGGGAGGCTATAGCAATCAGCCCCAGCATTTT. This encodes CASSLLGGGYSNQPQHF.

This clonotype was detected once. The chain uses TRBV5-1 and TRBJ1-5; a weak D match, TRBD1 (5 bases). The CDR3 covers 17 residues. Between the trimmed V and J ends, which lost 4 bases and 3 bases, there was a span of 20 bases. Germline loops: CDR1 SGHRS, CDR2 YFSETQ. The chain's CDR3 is CASSPPPPREDNQPQHF. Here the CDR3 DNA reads TGCGCCAGCAGCCCCCCTCCCCCCAGGGAAGACAATCAGCCCCAGCATTTT.

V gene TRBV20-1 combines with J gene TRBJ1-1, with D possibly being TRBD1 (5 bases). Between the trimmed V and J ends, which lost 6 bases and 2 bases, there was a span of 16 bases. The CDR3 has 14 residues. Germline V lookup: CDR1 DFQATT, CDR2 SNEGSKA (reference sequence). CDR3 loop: CSALSGGANTEAFF. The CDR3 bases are TGCAGTGCCCTCTCCGGAGGGGCTAACACTGAAGCTTTCTTT.

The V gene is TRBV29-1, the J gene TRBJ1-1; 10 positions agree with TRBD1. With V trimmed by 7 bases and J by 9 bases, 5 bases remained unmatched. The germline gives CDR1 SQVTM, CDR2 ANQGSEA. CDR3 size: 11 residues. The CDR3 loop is CSATGGEKAFF. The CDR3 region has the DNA TGCAGCGCGACAGGGGGCGAGAAAGCTTTCTTT.

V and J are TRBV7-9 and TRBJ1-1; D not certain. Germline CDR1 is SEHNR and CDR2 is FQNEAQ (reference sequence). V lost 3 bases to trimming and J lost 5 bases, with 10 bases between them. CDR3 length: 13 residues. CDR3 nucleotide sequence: TGTGCCAGCAGCTTCGGGGAAAAAACTGAAGCTTTCTTT. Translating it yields CASSFGEKTEAFF.

This chain's CDR3 is CASRSGGPYNEQFF. The CDR3 DNA is TGTGCCAGCAGGTCAGGGGGGCCTTACAATGAGCAGTTCTTC. This chain connects TRBV6-1 to TRBJ2-1; the D gene is possibly TRBD1 (7 bases). Germline V lookup: CDR1 MNHNS, CDR2 SASEGT. V shed 6 bases and J shed 4 bases, with 13 bases lying between them. The CDR3 has 14 residues.

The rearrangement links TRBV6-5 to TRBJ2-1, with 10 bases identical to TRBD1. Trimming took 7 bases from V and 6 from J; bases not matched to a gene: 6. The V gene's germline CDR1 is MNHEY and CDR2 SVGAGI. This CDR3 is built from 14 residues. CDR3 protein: CASIKGQGFNEQFF. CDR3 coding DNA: TGTGCCAGCATTAAGGGACAGGGGTTCAATGAGCAGTTCTTC.

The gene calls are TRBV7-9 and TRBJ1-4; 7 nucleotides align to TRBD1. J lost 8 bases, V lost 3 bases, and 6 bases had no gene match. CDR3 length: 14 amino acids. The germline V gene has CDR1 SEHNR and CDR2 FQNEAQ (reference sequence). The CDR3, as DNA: TGTGCCAGCAGCTTGGGACAGTTAGTCGAAAAACTGTTTTTT. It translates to CASSLGQLVEKLFF.

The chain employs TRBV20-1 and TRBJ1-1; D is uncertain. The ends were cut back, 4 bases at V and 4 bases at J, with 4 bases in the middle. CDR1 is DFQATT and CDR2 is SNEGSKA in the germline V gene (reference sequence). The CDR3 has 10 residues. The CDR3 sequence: CSAISTEAFF. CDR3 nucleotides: TGCAGTGCTATTAGCACTGAAGCTTTCTTT.

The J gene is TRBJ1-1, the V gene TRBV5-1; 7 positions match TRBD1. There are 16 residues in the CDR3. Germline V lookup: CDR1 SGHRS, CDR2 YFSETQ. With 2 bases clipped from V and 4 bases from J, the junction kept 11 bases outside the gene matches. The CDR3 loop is CASSFTGAADRTEAFF. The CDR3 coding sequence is TGCGCCAGCAGCTTTACAGGGGCCGCTGATCGCACTGAAGCTTTCTTT.